Listed here are 28 T cell receptor beta chains from one sample, sequenced in a study of blood T cell repertoires in COVID-19 (dated by TCRdb to the early 2020s). The receptor library was made with the immunoSEQ multiplex PCR assay. The source is immuneACCESS, and TCRdb retained only in-frame sequences with V and J called. Part of the clones is not carried over; for the studies checked, unresolved V genes explain less than half of this, and the remainder is unexplained. The sample table holds around 500,000 clones, of which 70% to 90% were seen once. The top ten clones comprise under 4% of the sample. The sequenced sample was peripheral blood. The receptors shown here come from a human donor in a cohort sampled during active COVID-19.

This CDR3 is CASSFKETRRELFF. The CDR3 DNA follows: TGTGCCAGCAGCTTTAAGGAAACCAGGCGGGAGCTGTTTTTT. The chain is built from TRBV5-4 and TRBJ2-2; unclear D gene. Germline CDR1 reads SGHNT; CDR2 reads YYREEE (reference sequence). This CDR3 has 14 residues. The V gene lost 2 bases and the J gene lost 9 bases, with 14 bases spanning the gap.

The chain combines TRBV28 with TRBJ2-7; possible D gene TRBD2, 5 bases. Germline V CDR1 and CDR2: MDHEN, SYDVKM. The ends were cut back, 5 bases at V and 4 bases at J, with 18 bases in the middle. The CDR3 length is 15 residues. CDR3 in amino acids: CASSPSISGMYEQYF. CDR3 sequence (DNA): TGTGCCAGCAGTCCTTCAATCTCGGGGATGTACGAGCAGTACTTC.

This sequence joins TRBV6-5 and TRBJ2-7, with 7 bases identical to TRBD1. Germline V gives CDR1 MNHEY, CDR2 SVGAGI. The CDR3 spans 14 residues. V shed 1 base and J 3 bases; nucleotides not matched to a gene: 3. The CDR3: CASSYYDRVYEQYF. In DNA form, the CDR3 reads TGTGCCAGCAGTTACTACGACAGGGTCTACGAGCAGTACTTC.

The chain joins TRBV11-2 to TRBJ2-1; no definite D call. The CDR3 runs to 12 residues. CDR1 is SGHAT, CDR2 FQNNGV, per germline. Trimming removed 1 base at V and 4 bases at J, with 2 bases between. CDR3 DNA: TGTGCCAGCAGCTTAGCGTACAATGAGCAGTTCTTC. Its translation: CASSLAYNEQFF.

V gene TRBV7-9 combines with J gene TRBJ2-1; the match to TRBD2 covers 9 bases. J gave up 7 bases and V 1 base, and 2 bases lay outside the gene matches. Germline V lookup: CDR1 SEHNR, CDR2 FQNEAQ (reference sequence). CDR3 length: 14 amino acids. The CDR3 nucleotides read TGTGCCAGCAGCTTAGTAGCGGGAGTGAATGAGCAGTTCTTC. It specifies CASSLVAGVNEQFF.

The chain recombines TRBV24-1 with TRBJ2-6; maybe TRBD1 (6 bases). Deletions cut 7 bases from V and 2 bases from J, with 17 bases between. The CDR3 extends over 17 amino acids. Germline loops: CDR1 KGHDR, CDR2 SFDVKD. CDR3 sequence: CATSPGTSLAGANVLTF. CDR3 DNA: TGTGCCACCAGCCCCGGGACATCCTTAGCTGGGGCCAACGTCCTGACTTTC.

The chain carries TRBV9 and TRBJ1-1, with TRBD1 identical over 7 bases. CDR3 size: 17 residues. Trimming at V came to 0 bases and at J to 2 bases, leaving 10 bases not matched to a gene. The germline V gene has CDR1 SGDLS and CDR2 YYNGEE. CDR3: CASSVEGRGLGNTEAFF. For the CDR3, the DNA is TGTGCCAGCAGCGTAGAGGGCAGGGGGTTAGGTAACACTGAAGCTTTCTTT.

The rearrangement joins TRBV2 to TRBJ2-5; TRBD1 is a possible D gene (7 bases). Deletions cut 3 bases from V and 5 bases from J, with 16 bases between. This CDR3 has 15 residues. Germline V gene data show CDR1 as SNHLY and CDR2 as FYNNEI. CDR3 nucleotides: TGTGCCAGCAGTGATTTATCAGGGGGAGGCGAGACCCAGTACTTC. Protein product: CASSDLSGGGETQYF.

CDR3: CASSQDLAGGGTDTQYF. CDR3 nucleotide sequence: TGCGCCAGCAGCCAAGATCTAGCGGGGGGCGGTACAGATACGCAGTATTTT. This rearrangement joins TRBV4-3 to TRBJ2-3, with TRBD2 identical over 11 bases. V shed 0 bases and J 3 bases; nucleotides not matched to a gene: 5. Germline-derived CDR1 and CDR2 are LGHNA and YSLEER. CDR3 length: 17 amino acids.

This chain connects TRBV30 to TRBJ2-3; 14 bases are a match to TRBD2. Germline V gene data show CDR1 as GTSNPN and CDR2 as SVGIG (reference sequence). The CDR3 is 19 residues long. V lost 1 base to trimming and J lost 5 bases; unmatched junction nucleotides: 14. DNA for the CDR3: TGTGCCTGGAGTGGTACGAACTGGGGACTAGCGGGAGTTAAAGATACGCAGTATTTT. Amino acid sequence: CAWSGTNWGLAGVKDTQYF.

This sequence joins TRBV21-1 and TRBJ1-3. TRBV21-1 is marked as a pseudogene. This CDR3 comprises 15 residues. The CDR3 spells CASDAVLRDGNTIYF. Here the CDR3 DNA reads TGTGCCAGCGACGCGGTATTGAGGGATGGAAACACCATATATTTT.

J is TRBJ1-1 and V is TRBV5-1; possible D gene TRBD1, 5 bases. The CDR3 runs 15 residues. CDR1 SGHRS and CDR2 YFSETQ come from the germline V gene. V lost 3 bases and J lost 3, with 15 bases in between. This chain's CDR3 is CASSSSPGRDTEAFF. CDR3 in DNA: TGCGCCAGCAGCTCGTCCCCAGGGCGAGACACTGAAGCTTTCTTT.

This chain uses TRBV27 with TRBJ1-2, with a tentative D call TRBD1 (5 bases). The length of the CDR3 is 13 residues. Looked up from germline, CDR1 is MNHEY and CDR2 is SMNVEV (reference sequence). Trimming stripped 5 bases from V and 1 base from J, with 8 bases between. The CDR3 region is CASSPDSNYGYTF. Written as DNA, the CDR3 is TGTGCCAGCAGTCCCGACAGTAACTATGGCTACACCTTC.

V and J are TRBV9 and TRBJ1-2, with D unresolved. The CDR3 consists of 14 residues. The germline V gene has CDR1 SGDLS and CDR2 YYNGEE. Trimming removed 0 bases at V and 0 bases at J, with 6 bases between. CDR3 loop: CASSVASPNYGYTF. CDR3 nucleotides: TGTGCCAGCAGCGTAGCGAGCCCTAACTATGGCTACACCTTC.

The chain combines TRBV11-3 with TRBJ2-7; a weak D match, TRBD2 (7 bases). V lost 5 bases and J 5 bases, leaving 19 bases between the germline ends. Germline CDR1 SGHNT, CDR2 YENEEA. The CDR3 extends over 15 amino acids. The CDR3 DNA sequence: TGTGCCAGCAGCCCTAGTGGGGGGGCGCGCGACGAGCAGTACTTC. Its translation is CASSPSGGARDEQYF.

This clone appeared a single time. The gene calls are TRBV7-8 and TRBJ2-3; perhaps TRBD1 as D (5 bases). The CDR3 loop spans 13 amino acids. Germline lookup yields CDR1 SGHVS and CDR2 FQNEAQ. Trimming took off 5 bases at V and 0 bases at J, with 6 bases between the two ends. The CDR3 reads CASSRQSTDTQYF. The CDR3 region has the DNA TGTGCCAGCAGCCGACAGAGCACAGATACGCAGTATTTT.

The chain employs TRBV6-1 and TRBJ2-1, with a possible D match to TRBD2 (6 bases). The V gene's germline CDR1 is MNHNS and CDR2 SASEGT. The CDR3 sequence is 13 residues long. V lost 2 bases and J 6 bases, leaving 8 bases between the germline ends. The CDR3 protein is CASSETSLNEQFF. The CDR3 DNA reads TGTGCCAGCAGTGAAACTAGCCTCAATGAGCAGTTCTTC.

V and J are TRBV6-5 and TRBJ1-5; no clear D. V lost 6 bases and J lost 2, with 11 bases in between. This CDR3 spans 14 amino acids. From germline, CDR1 is MNHEY and CDR2 SVGAGI. In DNA, the CDR3 is TGTGCCAGCAGCCCAGACTGGCGCAATCAGCCCCAGCATTTT. This translates into CASSPDWRNQPQHF.

As to this clone: The junction differs from germline at one of its ends, possibly a read error. The chain combines TRBV4-1 with TRBJ2-1; weak D call: TRBD1 (5 bases). CDR1 is MGHRA and CDR2 is YSYEKL in the germline V gene. The CDR3 covers 11 residues. The CDR3, as DNA: TGCGCCAGCAGCCTACCGGACAATAGGGTCTTC. Protein: CASSLPDNRVF.

The chain couples TRBV7-3 to TRBJ2-1, with a possible D match to TRBD1 (5 bases). V was shortened by 5 bases and J by 6 bases, with 20 bases between the two germline ends. The length of the CDR3 is 16 residues. From germline, CDR1 is SGHTA and CDR2 FQGTGA. CDR3 DNA sequence: TGTGCCAGCAGCCAAACCCCCAGGGCAGGCGGCAATGAGCAGTTCTTC. This gives the protein CASSQTPRAGGNEQFF.

The chain combines TRBV6-6 with TRBJ1-3, with 7 nucleotides matching TRBD1. There are 18 residues in the CDR3. After removal of 5 bases from V and 1 base from J, the junction contained 14 bases not matched to a gene. Looked up from germline, CDR1 is MNHNY and CDR2 is SVGAGI (reference sequence). The CDR3, as DNA: TGTGCCAGCAGTCCCGTAGCACTCCAGGGGGGATCTGGAAACACCATATATTTT. This sequence encodes CASSPVALQGGSGNTIYF.

The rearrangement joins TRBV11-2 to TRBJ2-5; D is possibly TRBD2 (5 bases). There are 13 residues in the CDR3. Trimming took off 1 base at V and 2 bases at J, with 5 bases between the two ends. CDR1 and CDR2 (germline): SGHAT, FQNNGV. In nucleotides, the CDR3 is TGTGCCAGCAGCTTAGGGACTCAAGAGACCCAGTACTTC. Translation gives CASSLGTQETQYF.

This chain joins TRBV7-9 and TRBJ2-5, with D unresolved. Trimming took off 3 bases at V and 0 bases at J, with 8 bases between the two ends. This CDR3 has 14 residues. The V gene's germline CDR1 is SEHNR and CDR2 FQNEAQ (reference sequence). CDR3 in amino acids: CASSLRLDQETQYF. Written as DNA, the CDR3 is TGTGCCAGCAGCTTGCGACTGGACCAAGAGACCCAGTACTTC.

Comments on this clone: Other DNA sequences in this sample translate to the same CDR3. This chain uses TRBV28 with TRBJ1-5, with a weak D call TRBD1 (5 bases). Germline V gives CDR1 MDHEN, CDR2 SYDVKM. Trimming shortened V by 6 bases and J by 6 bases, and 15 bases separated the two germline ends. This CDR3 spans 14 amino acids. In DNA form, the CDR3 reads TGTGCCAGCAGCTTGAGGCAGGGTGGTCAGCCCCAGCATTTT. As protein: CASSLRQGGQPQHF.

The rearrangement uses TRBV27 and TRBJ2-7, with TRBD2 matching 13 bases. Germline V gene sequence: CDR1 MNHEY, CDR2 SMNVEV (reference sequence). CDR3 size: 17 residues. J gave up 6 bases and V 3 bases, and 11 bases lay outside the gene matches. The CDR3 bases are TGTGCCAGCAGTTTCGCCGGGACTAGCGGGATGGTCGGCGAGCAGTACTTC. Its protein is CASSFAGTSGMVGEQYF.

V and J are TRBV28 and TRBJ2-1; tentative D call: TRBD2 (6 bases). CDR1 MDHEN and CDR2 SYDVKM come from the germline V gene. The ends were cut back, 5 bases at V and 12 bases at J, with 11 bases in the middle. This CDR3 has 11 amino acids. The CDR3 DNA reads TGTGCCAGCAGTCAAGGACTAATGCAGTTCTTC. Protein: CASSQGLMQFF.

The chain recombines TRBV7-2 with TRBJ2-7; 9 bases map to TRBD2. Germline V gene sequence: CDR1 SGHTA, CDR2 FQGNSA. J lost 4 bases, V lost 5 bases, and 3 bases had no gene match. The CDR3 runs 13 residues. CDR3: CASSALAGYEQYF. CDR3 coding DNA: TGTGCCAGCAGCGCCCTAGCGGGATACGAGCAGTACTTC.

This rearrangement joins TRBV6-5 to TRBJ2-7; 7 bases match TRBD1. There are 12 residues in the CDR3. J lost 4 bases, V lost 10 bases, and 7 bases had no gene match. Looked up from germline, CDR1 is MNHEY and CDR2 is SVGAGI. DNA of the CDR3: TGTGCCACTGTGGACAGGTCTTACGAGCAGTACTTC. This codes for CATVDRSYEQYF.